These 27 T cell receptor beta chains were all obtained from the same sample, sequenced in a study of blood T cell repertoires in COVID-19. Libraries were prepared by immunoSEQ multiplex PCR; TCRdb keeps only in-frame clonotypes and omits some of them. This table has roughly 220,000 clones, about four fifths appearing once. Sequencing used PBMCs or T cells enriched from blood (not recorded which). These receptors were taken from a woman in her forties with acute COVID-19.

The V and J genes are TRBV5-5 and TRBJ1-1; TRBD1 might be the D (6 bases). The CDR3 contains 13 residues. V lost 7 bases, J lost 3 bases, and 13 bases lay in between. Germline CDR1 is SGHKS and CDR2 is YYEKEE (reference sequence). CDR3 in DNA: TGTGCCAGCTTACGAGGGGGAGACACTGAAGCTTTCTTT. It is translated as CASLRGGDTEAFF.

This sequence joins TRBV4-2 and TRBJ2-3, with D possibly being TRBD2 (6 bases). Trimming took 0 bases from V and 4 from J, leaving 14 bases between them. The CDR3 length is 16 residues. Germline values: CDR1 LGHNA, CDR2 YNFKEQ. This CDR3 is CASSQEATRGADTQYF. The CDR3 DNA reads TGTGCCAGCAGCCAAGAGGCGACCCGCGGGGCAGATACGCAGTATTTT.

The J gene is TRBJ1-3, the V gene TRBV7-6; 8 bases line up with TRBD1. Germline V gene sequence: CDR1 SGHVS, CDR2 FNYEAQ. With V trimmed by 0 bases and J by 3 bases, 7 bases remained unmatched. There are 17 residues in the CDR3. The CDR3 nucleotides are TGTGCCAGCAGCTTAGCGGTTACAGGGGGAAGTGGAAACACCATATATTTT. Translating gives CASSLAVTGGSGNTIYF. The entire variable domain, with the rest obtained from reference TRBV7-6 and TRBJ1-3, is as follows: GAGVSQSPRYKVTKRGQDVALRCDPISGHVSLYWYRQALGQGPEFLTYFNYEAQQDKSGLPNDRFSAERPEGSISTLTIQRTEQRDSAMYRCASSLAVTGGSGNTIYFGEGSWLTVV.

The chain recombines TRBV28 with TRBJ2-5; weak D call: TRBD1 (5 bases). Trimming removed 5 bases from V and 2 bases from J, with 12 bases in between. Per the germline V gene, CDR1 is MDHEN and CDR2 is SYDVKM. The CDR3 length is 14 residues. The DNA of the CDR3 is TGTGCCAGCAGTCTTGACAGCTTACAAGAGACCCAGTACTTC. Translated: CASSLDSLQETQYF.

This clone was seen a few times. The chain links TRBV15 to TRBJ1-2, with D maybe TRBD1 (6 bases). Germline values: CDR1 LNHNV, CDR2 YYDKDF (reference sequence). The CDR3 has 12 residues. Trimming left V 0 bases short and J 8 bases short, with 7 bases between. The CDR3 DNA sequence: TGTGCCACCAGCAGAGATCAGGGGGGCTACACCTTC. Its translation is CATSRDQGGYTF.

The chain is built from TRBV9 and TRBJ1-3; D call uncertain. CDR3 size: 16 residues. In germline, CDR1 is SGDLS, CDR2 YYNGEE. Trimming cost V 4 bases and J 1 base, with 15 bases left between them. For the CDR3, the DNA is TGTGCCAGCAGCCCAAACGGAGCGCAATCTGGAAACACCATATATTTT. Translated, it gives CASSPNGAQSGNTIYF.

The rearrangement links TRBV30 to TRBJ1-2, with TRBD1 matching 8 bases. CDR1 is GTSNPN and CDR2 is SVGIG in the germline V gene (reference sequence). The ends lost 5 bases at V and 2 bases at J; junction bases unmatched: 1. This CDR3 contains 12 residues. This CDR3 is CAWGQGNYGYTF. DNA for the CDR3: TGTGCCTGGGGACAGGGAAACTATGGCTACACCTTC.

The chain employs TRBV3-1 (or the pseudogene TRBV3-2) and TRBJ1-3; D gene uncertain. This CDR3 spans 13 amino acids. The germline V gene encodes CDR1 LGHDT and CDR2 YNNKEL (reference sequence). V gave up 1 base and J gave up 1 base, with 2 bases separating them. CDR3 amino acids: CASSQVSGNTIYF. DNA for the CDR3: TGTGCCAGCAGCCAAGTATCTGGAAACACCATATATTTT.

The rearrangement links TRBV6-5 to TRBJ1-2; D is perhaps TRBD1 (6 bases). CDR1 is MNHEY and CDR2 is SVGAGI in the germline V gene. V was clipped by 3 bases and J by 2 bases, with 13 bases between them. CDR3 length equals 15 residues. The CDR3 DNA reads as TGTGCCAGCAGTTATTTGGACAGCTTGAACTATGGCTACACCTTC. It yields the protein CASSYLDSLNYGYTF.

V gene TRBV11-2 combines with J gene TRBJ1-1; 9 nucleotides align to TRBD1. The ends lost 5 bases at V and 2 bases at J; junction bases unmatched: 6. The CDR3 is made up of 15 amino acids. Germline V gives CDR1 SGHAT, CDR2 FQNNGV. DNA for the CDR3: TGTGCCAGCAGCGGAACCACAGGGGGCAACACTGAAGCTTTCTTT. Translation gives CASSGTTGGNTEAFF.

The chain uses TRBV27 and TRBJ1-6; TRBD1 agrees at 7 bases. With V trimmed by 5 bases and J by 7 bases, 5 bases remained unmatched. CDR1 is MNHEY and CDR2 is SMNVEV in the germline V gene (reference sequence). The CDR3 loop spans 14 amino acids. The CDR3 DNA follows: TGTGCCAGCAGTCCGACAGGGTTAAATTCACCCCTCCACTTT. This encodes CASSPTGLNSPLHF.

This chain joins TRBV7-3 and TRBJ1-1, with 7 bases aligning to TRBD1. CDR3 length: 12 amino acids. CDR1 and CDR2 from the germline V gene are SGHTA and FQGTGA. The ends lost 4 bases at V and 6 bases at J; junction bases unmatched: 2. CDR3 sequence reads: CASSSTGAEAFF. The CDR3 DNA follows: TGTGCCAGCAGCTCCACAGGGGCTGAAGCTTTCTTT. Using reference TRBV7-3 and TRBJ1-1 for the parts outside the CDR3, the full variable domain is GAGVSQTPSNKVTEKGKYVELRCDPISGHTALYWYRQSLGQGPEFLIYFQGTGAADDSGLPNDRFFAVRPEGSVSTLKIQRTERGDSAVYLCASSSTGAEAFFGQGTRLTVV.

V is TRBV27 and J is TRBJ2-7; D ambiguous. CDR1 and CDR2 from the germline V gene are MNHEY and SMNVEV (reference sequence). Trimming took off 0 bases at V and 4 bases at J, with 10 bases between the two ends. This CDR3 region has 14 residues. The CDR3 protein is CASSLSNSGYEQYF. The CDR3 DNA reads TGTGCCAGCAGTTTATCTAACTCTGGTTACGAGCAGTACTTC.

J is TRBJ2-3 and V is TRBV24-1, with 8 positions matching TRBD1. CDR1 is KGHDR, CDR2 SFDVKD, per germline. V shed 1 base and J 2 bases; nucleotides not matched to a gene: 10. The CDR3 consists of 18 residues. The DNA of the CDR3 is TGTGCCACCAGTGATTTTACCCGGACAGGGTCAAACACAGATACGCAGTATTTT. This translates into CATSDFTRTGSNTDTQYF.

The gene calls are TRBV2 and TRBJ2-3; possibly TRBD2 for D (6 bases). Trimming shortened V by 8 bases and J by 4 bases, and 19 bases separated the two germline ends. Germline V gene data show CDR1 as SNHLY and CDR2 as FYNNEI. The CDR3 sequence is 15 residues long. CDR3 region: CASVEGSDLADTQYF. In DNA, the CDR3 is TGTGCCAGCGTGGAGGGATCCGATTTGGCAGATACGCAGTATTTT.

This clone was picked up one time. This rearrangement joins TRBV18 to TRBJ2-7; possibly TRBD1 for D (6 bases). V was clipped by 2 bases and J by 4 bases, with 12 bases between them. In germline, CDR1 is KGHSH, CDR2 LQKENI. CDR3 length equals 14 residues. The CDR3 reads CASSPEQGWYEQYF. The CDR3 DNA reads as TGTGCCAGCTCACCAGAACAGGGATGGTACGAGCAGTACTTC.

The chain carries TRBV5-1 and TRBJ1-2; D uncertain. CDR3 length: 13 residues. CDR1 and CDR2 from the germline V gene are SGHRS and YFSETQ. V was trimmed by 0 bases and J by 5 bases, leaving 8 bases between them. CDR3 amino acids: CASSLVVNYGYTF. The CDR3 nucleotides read TGCGCCAGCAGCTTGGTAGTTAATTATGGCTACACCTTC.

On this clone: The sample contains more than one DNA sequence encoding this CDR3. CDR3 coding DNA: TGCGCCAGCAGCCAAGCGGGGGCGAACACCGGGGAGCTGTTTTTT. Amino acids: CASSQAGANTGELFF. The chain joins TRBV4-1 to TRBJ2-2, with D perhaps TRBD2 (6 bases). There are 15 residues in the CDR3. Germline V lookup: CDR1 MGHRA, CDR2 YSYEKL. With 1 base removed from V and 0 bases from J, the gap between germline ends came to 6 bases.

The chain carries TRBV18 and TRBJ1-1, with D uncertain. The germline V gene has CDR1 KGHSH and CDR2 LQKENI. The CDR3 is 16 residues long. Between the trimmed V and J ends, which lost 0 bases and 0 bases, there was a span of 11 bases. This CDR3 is CASSPPNTAMNTEAFF. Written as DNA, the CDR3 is TGTGCCAGCTCACCACCGAATACAGCAATGAACACTGAAGCTTTCTTT.

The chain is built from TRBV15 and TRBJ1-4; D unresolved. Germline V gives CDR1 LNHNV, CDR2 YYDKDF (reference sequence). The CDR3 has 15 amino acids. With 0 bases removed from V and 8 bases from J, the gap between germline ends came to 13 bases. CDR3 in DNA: TGTGCCACCAGCAGAGAAACGTACGGGAGAGAAAAACTGTTTTTT. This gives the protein CATSRETYGREKLFF. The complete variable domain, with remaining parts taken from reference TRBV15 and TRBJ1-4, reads DAMVIQNPRYQVTQFGKPVTLSCSQTLNHNVMYWYQQKSSQAPKLLFHYYDKDFNNEADTPDNFQSRRPNTSFCFLDIRSPGLGDTAMYLCATSRETYGREKLFFGSGTQLSVL.

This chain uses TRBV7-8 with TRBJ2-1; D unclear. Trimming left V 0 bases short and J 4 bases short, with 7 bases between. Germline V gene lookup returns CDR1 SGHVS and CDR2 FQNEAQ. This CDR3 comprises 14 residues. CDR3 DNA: TGTGCCAGCAGCTTAGCGCTCAGTTACAATGAGCAGTTCTTC. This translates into CASSLALSYNEQFF.

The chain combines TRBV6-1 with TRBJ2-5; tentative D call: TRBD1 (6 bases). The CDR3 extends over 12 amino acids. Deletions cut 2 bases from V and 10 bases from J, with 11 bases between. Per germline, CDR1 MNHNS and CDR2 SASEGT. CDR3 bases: TGTGCCAGCAGTGAATGGCAGGGGAACCAGTACTTC. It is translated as CASSEWQGNQYF.

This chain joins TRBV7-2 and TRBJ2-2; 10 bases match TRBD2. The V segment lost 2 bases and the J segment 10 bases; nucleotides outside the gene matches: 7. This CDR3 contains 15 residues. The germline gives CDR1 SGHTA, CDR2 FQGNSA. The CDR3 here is CASSLSLAGVEELFF. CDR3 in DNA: TGTGCCAGCAGCTTAAGCCTAGCGGGAGTCGAGGAGCTGTTTTTT.

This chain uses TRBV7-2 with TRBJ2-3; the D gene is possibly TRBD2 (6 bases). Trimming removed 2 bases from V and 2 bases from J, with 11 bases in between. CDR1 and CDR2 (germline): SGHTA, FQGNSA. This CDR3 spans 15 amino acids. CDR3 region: CASSLISGFTDTQYF. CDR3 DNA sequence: TGTGCCAGCAGCTTAATTAGCGGTTTCACAGATACGCAGTATTTT.

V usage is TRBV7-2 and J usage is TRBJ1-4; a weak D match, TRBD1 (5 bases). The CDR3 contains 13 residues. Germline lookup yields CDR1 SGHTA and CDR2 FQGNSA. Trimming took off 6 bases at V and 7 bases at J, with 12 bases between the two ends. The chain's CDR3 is CASRGLGVEKLFF. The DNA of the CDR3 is TGTGCCAGCAGGGGCTTAGGGGTTGAAAAACTGTTTTTT. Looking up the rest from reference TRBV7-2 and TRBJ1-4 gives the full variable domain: GAGVSQSPSNKVTEKGKDVELRCDPISGHTALYWYRQSLGQGLEFLIYFQGNSAPDKSGLPSDRFSAERTGGSVSTLTIQRTQQEDSAVYLCASRGLGVEKLFFGSGTQLSVL.

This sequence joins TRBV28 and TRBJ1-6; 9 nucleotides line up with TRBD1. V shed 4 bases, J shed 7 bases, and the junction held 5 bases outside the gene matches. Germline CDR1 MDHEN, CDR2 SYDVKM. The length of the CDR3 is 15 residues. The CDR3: CASSWGDRANSPLHF. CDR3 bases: TGTGCCAGCAGTTGGGGGGACAGGGCAAATTCACCCCTCCACTTT. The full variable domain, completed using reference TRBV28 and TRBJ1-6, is DVKVTQSSRYLVKRTGEKVFLECVQDMDHENMFWYRQDPGLGLRLIYFSYDVKMKEKGDIPEGYSVSREKKERFSLILESASTNQTSMYLCASSWGDRANSPLHFGNGTRLTVT.

CDR3 residues: CASSYASVSSGANVLTF. The CDR3 DNA is TGTGCCAGCAGCTATGCCAGCGTCTCCTCTGGGGCCAACGTCCTGACTTTC. The chain links TRBV7-3 to TRBJ2-6, with unresolved D. The CDR3 sequence is 17 residues long. V lost 4 bases to trimming and J lost 0 bases, with 13 bases between them. Germline CDR1 SGHTA, CDR2 FQGTGA.